Each of the 6 T cell receptor beta chains below was sequenced from the same sample in a study of blood T cells in healthy people across ages. It was with a sample-barcoded 5' primer and a J-beta primer mix that a second PCR of about 6 to 12 cycles was run. TCRdb re-called the 5' RACE reads through MiXCR, storing one row per CDR3 protein. The data show 550,000 to 800,000 distinct CDR3 sequences, more than 20% seen once. Sequenced: blood. The receptors shown here come from a man aged 65 to 79 in good health.

This clonotype was observed a handful of times. The V gene is TRBV18, the J gene TRBJ2-5, with 14 bases lining up with TRBD2. CDR1 KGHSH and CDR2 LQKENI come from the germline V gene. J lost 6 bases, V lost 5 bases, and 8 bases had no gene match. This CDR3 has 16 residues. The CDR3 region is CASSSSTSGRAKTQYF. Written as DNA, the CDR3 is TGTGCCAGCTCATCTTCGACTAGCGGGAGGGCCAAGACCCAGTACTTC.

V usage is TRBV7-2 and J usage is TRBJ2-3, with D perhaps TRBD2 (5 bases). Germline assignment: CDR1 SGHTA and CDR2 FQGNSA. V lost 0 bases and J 4 bases, leaving 11 bases between the germline ends. This CDR3 is 15 amino acids long. The CDR3 protein is CASSLAGSGADTQYF. The CDR3 coding sequence is TGTGCCAGCAGCTTAGCCGGATCCGGGGCAGATACGCAGTATTTT.

This clonotype was detected only a few times. This chain connects TRBV6-1 to TRBJ2-5; 8 bases align to TRBD1. The J segment lost 2 bases and the V segment lost 6 bases, leaving 5 bases of the junction unmatched. The CDR3 spans 14 residues. From germline, CDR1 is MNHNS and CDR2 SASEGT. DNA of the CDR3: TGTGCCAGCAGCGGCGGACAGGGTCAAGAGACCCAGTACTTC. It specifies CASSGGQGQETQYF.

The V gene is TRBV4-1, the J gene TRBJ1-2; maybe TRBD1 (6 bases). Per germline, CDR1 MGHRA and CDR2 YSYEKL. Trimming took off 1 base at V and 2 bases at J, with 11 bases between the two ends. The CDR3 covers 15 residues. The CDR3 region is CASSQVSGTNYGYTF. The CDR3 nucleotides read TGCGCCAGCAGCCAAGTATCCGGGACAAACTATGGCTACACCTTC.

This chain connects TRBV9 to TRBJ2-5; 11 bases agree with TRBD2. Germline trimming cut 2 bases from V and 7 bases from J; bases unmatched to any gene: 7. Germline V gene sequence: CDR1 SGDLS, CDR2 YYNGEE. The CDR3 is 15 residues long. CDR3 bases: TGTGCCAGCAGCGTTTCTAGCGGGAGGATGGGGACCCAGTACTTC. It specifies CASSVSSGRMGTQYF.

Comment on this clonotype: At one of its ends the junction is not consistent with the germline gene, which may arise from a read error. This rearrangement joins TRBV2 to TRBJ2-3, with 8 nucleotides matching TRBD2. This CDR3 spans 13 amino acids. Per the germline V gene, CDR1 is SNHLY and CDR2 is FYNNEI. The CDR3 loop reads CASRWTSTDTQSF. For the CDR3, the DNA is TGTGCCAGCAGATGGACTAGCACAGATACGCAGTCTTTT.